The 23 T cell receptor beta chains in this list originate from one sample, sequenced in a study of cytomegalovirus exposure and HLA in healthy donors. The assay was immunoSEQ multiplex PCR, and TCRdb's table has in-frame clones only and misses some. The table has more than 100,000 clones, roughly 90% seen once; the top ten hold 6% to 7%. The sample consisted of PBMCs. Receptors were obtained from a woman aged 18-35 years in good health and CMV-seropositive.

The V and J genes are TRBV9 and TRBJ2-7; a possible D gene is TRBD1 (6 bases). The V and J ends lost 4 bases and 3 bases respectively, with 17 bases between them. CDR1 and CDR2 (germline): SGDLS, YYNGEE. The CDR3 length is 15 residues. For the CDR3, the DNA is TGTGCCAGCAGCCTCCGAATAGGGACAAACTACGAGCAGTACTTC. Its protein product is CASSLRIGTNYEQYF.

This clone occurred once. V and J are TRBV10-3 and TRBJ2-2; 7 positions match TRBD2. The ends lost 7 bases at V and 3 bases at J; junction bases unmatched: 8. The CDR3 contains 15 residues. The germline gives CDR1 ENHRY, CDR2 SYGVKD. In DNA form, the CDR3 reads TGTGCCATCAAGGACGGGGGGTCGGACACCGGGGAGCTGTTTTTT. Protein sequence: CAIKDGGSDTGELFF.

V is TRBV2 and J is TRBJ2-2; no reliable D call. Trimming shortened V by 8 bases and J by 2 bases, and 9 bases separated the two germline ends. CDR3 length equals 13 residues. Germline values: CDR1 SNHLY, CDR2 FYNNEI. CDR3 region: CASSYLNTGELFF. The CDR3 DNA reads TGTGCCAGCTCCTACTTAAACACCGGGGAGCTGTTTTTT.

DNA for the CDR3: TGTGCCAGCAGCTTAGATCGTAGTTCTTTGGAGCTGTTTTTT. As protein: CASSLDRSSLELFF. The chain employs TRBV11-2 and TRBJ2-2; D is unclear. CDR3 length: 14 amino acids. Trimming stripped 0 bases from V and 10 bases from J, with 12 bases between. Germline CDR1 and CDR2: SGHAT and FQNNGV.

The chain is built from TRBV2 and TRBJ2-1; 8 nucleotides align to TRBD2. The CDR3 is made up of 16 amino acids. CDR1 is SNHLY and CDR2 is FYNNEI in the germline V gene. V trimming: 10 bases; J trimming: 0 bases; junction bases outside the gene matches: 11. The CDR3 DNA reads as TGTGCCACCCTAGAGGTGAGCGGGAGCTCCTACAATGAGCAGTTCTTC. It is translated as CATLEVSGSSYNEQFF.

The rearrangement uses TRBV30 and TRBJ2-6; the D gene is possibly TRBD1 (5 bases). CDR1 GTSNPN and CDR2 SVGIG come from the germline V gene (reference sequence). V dropped 2 bases and J dropped 2 bases, with 7 bases sitting between them. The CDR3 loop spans 14 amino acids. Here the CDR3 reads CAWSLQAGANVLTF. The CDR3 DNA reads TGTGCCTGGAGTTTACAGGCTGGGGCCAACGTCCTGACTTTC.

The V call is TRBV6-5, the J call TRBJ2-1; 9 bases are a match to TRBD1. In germline, CDR1 is MNHEY, CDR2 SVGAGI. CDR3 length equals 15 residues. Trimming cost V 6 bases and J 7 bases; bases outside gene matches: 10. CDR3 in DNA: TGTGCCAGCAGCTCAGGCGGGACAGGGAAAAATGAGCAGTTCTTC. It is translated as CASSSGGTGKNEQFF.

V is TRBV5-1 and J is TRBJ2-7, with TRBD1 identical over 7 bases. V dropped 4 bases and J dropped 3; count of bases not matched to a gene: 13. The CDR3 is 16 amino acids. Germline CDR1 SGHRS, CDR2 YFSETQ. The CDR3 DNA reads as TGCGCCAGCAGCCTAGACTACGGGCGACAGGGCTACGAGCAGTACTTC. Amino acids: CASSLDYGRQGYEQYF. Combining the CDR3 with reference TRBV5-1 and TRBJ2-7 gives the whole variable domain KAGVTQTPRYLIKTRGQQVTLSCSPISGHRSVSWYQQTPGQGLQFLFEYFSETQRNKGNFPGRFSGRQFSNSRSEMNVSTLELGDSALYLCASSLDYGRQGYEQYFGPGTRLTVT.

This clone was picked up a small number of times. The chain carries TRBV2 and TRBJ2-7; TRBD2 matches at 11 bases. After removal of 3 bases from V and 4 bases from J, the junction contained 8 bases not matched to a gene. The CDR3 has 16 amino acids. The germline gives CDR1 SNHLY, CDR2 FYNNEI. CDR3 amino acids: CASSDPSSGRYYEQYF. The CDR3 nucleotides read TGTGCCAGCAGTGACCCATCTAGCGGGAGGTATTACGAGCAGTACTTC.

There are a few counts of this clone. The chain is built from TRBV7-9 and TRBJ1-1; D remains ambiguous. Trimming shortened V by 7 bases and J by 0 bases, and 15 bases separated the two germline ends. This CDR3 comprises 15 residues. Per germline, CDR1 SEHNR and CDR2 FQNEAQ (reference sequence). The DNA for the CDR3 is TGTGCCAGCAATGCCCTAGAGGCAGTGAACACTGAAGCTTTCTTT. Translated, it gives CASNALEAVNTEAFF.

This clone was detected once. V is TRBV7-9 and J is TRBJ2-1; D not resolved. Germline V CDR1 and CDR2: SEHNR, FQNEAQ (reference sequence). V shed 1 base and J shed 7 bases, with 20 bases lying between them. The CDR3 spans 17 residues. CDR3 protein: CASSLVPSSQVQNEQFF. CDR3 coding DNA: TGTGCCAGCAGCTTAGTACCGTCTTCCCAGGTTCAGAATGAGCAGTTCTTC.

The chain recombines TRBV11-2 with TRBJ2-4; D might be TRBD1 (6 bases). The CDR3 has 14 residues. The V gene lost 5 bases and the J gene lost 3 bases, with 11 bases spanning the gap. Germline values: CDR1 SGHAT, CDR2 FQNNGV. The CDR3 protein is CASSPKDSKNIQYF. CDR3 in DNA: TGTGCCAGCAGCCCAAAGGACAGCAAAAACATTCAGTACTTC. The full variable domain, in which reference TRBV11-2 and TRBJ2-4 provide the parts outside the CDR3, is EAGVAQSPRYKIIEKRQSVAFWCNPISGHATLYWYQQILGQGPKLLIQFQNNGVVDDSQLPKDRFSAERLKGVDSTLKIQPAKLEDSAVYLCASSPKDSKNIQYFGAGTRLSVL.

This clone occurred once. This chain uses TRBV5-1 with TRBJ1-3, with D perhaps TRBD1 (5 bases). Germline lookup yields CDR1 SGHRS and CDR2 YFSETQ. The length of the CDR3 is 16 residues. V was trimmed by 0 bases and J by 1 base, leaving 11 bases between them. The CDR3: CASSLVGASSGNTIYF. CDR3 DNA sequence: TGCGCCAGCAGCTTGGTAGGGGCTAGTTCTGGAAACACCATATATTTT.

This chain uses TRBV10-3 with TRBJ1-1; D perhaps matches TRBD1 (6 bases). Trimming removed 3 bases from V and 4 bases from J, with 9 bases in between. This CDR3 comprises 13 residues. Germline CDR1 and CDR2: ENHRY and SYGVKD. Written as DNA, the CDR3 is TGTGCCATCAGTGATGGGGGGGCCACTGAAGCTTTCTTT. This encodes CAISDGGATEAFF.

This chain connects TRBV6-5 to TRBJ1-1; no reliable D call. The CDR3 consists of 13 residues. The germline CDR1 and CDR2 sequences are MNHEY and SVGAGI. Trimming pared 0 bases from V and 6 bases from J, leaving 8 bases between. The CDR3 loop reads CASSYSGASEAFF. The CDR3 nucleotides read TGTGCCAGCAGTTACTCTGGAGCTTCTGAAGCTTTCTTT.

The chain has TRBV2 and TRBJ2-1, with 13 bases lining up with TRBD2. Looked up from germline, CDR1 is SNHLY and CDR2 is FYNNEI. J lost 6 bases, V lost 4 bases, and 6 bases had no gene match. The length of the CDR3 is 16 residues. CDR3 amino acids: CASSGLAGGGSNEQFF. The CDR3 nucleotides are TGTGCCAGCAGTGGACTAGCGGGAGGAGGGTCCAATGAGCAGTTCTTC.

The V call is TRBV7-2, the J call TRBJ2-2, with D maybe TRBD2 (5 bases). With 1 base removed from V and 7 bases from J, the gap between germline ends came to 16 bases. The germline gives CDR1 SGHTA, CDR2 FQGNSA. The CDR3 is made up of 16 amino acids. CDR3 protein: CASSLVGGRIIGELFF. The CDR3 DNA is TGTGCCAGCAGCTTAGTGGGCGGGCGAATCATCGGGGAGCTGTTTTTT.

This clone was seen more than once but under ten times. The chain combines TRBV4-2 with TRBJ1-2; D perhaps matches TRBD1 (6 bases). CDR3 length equals 14 residues. The ends were cut back, 2 bases at V and 6 bases at J, with 13 bases in the middle. CDR1 is LGHNA, CDR2 YNFKEQ, per germline. CDR3 in amino acids: CASSQRKGGDGYTF. DNA of the CDR3: TGTGCCAGCAGCCAACGAAAGGGGGGGGATGGCTACACCTTC.

The gene calls are TRBV7-3 and TRBJ2-1; perhaps TRBD1 as D (5 bases). Trimming removed 2 bases from V and 1 base from J, with 9 bases in between. Germline V gene sequence: CDR1 SGHTA, CDR2 FQGTGA. This CDR3 contains 15 residues. This CDR3 reads CASSLAAGSYNEQFF. The CDR3 bases are TGTGCCAGCAGCTTAGCGGCAGGGTCCTACAATGAGCAGTTCTTC.

This chain uses TRBV25-1 with TRBJ2-1; 7 bases agree with TRBD2. V dropped 2 bases and J dropped 4; count of bases not matched to a gene: 8. The CDR3 runs 16 residues. Germline V CDR1 and CDR2: MGHDK, SYGVNS. The CDR3 sequence: CASSEEAGGIYNEQFF. CDR3 DNA: TGTGCCAGCAGTGAAGAGGCCGGGGGGATTTACAATGAGCAGTTCTTC.

The rearrangement joins TRBV6-5 to TRBJ2-1, with 10 nucleotides matching TRBD2. The CDR3 is 15 residues long. V lost 5 bases to trimming and J lost 8 bases; unmatched junction nucleotides: 9. Per the germline V gene, CDR1 is MNHEY and CDR2 is SVGAGI. In DNA form, the CDR3 reads TGTGCCAGCAGTCCCCTAGCGGGAGCGTCTTATGAGCAGTTCTTC. Protein sequence: CASSPLAGASYEQFF.

The chain recombines TRBV9 with TRBJ1-1; TRBD1 matches 8 bases. Germline values: CDR1 SGDLS, CDR2 YYNGEE. This CDR3 comprises 14 residues. V was clipped by 4 bases and J by 4 bases; unmatched bases: 6. CDR3 nucleotide sequence: TGTGCCAGCAGCAACGGACAGGGAGGCACTGAAGCTTTCTTT. Protein product: CASSNGQGGTEAFF.

The chain uses TRBV29-1 and TRBJ2-1; D may be TRBD2 (7 bases). V shed 0 bases and J shed 8 bases, with 14 bases lying between them. The CDR3 length is 14 residues. Germline V gene lookup returns CDR1 SQVTM and CDR2 ANQGSEA. DNA of the CDR3: TGCAGCGTTGAAGAGGGGGGGGCATCGCATGAGCAGTTCTTC. It encodes CSVEEGGASHEQFF.